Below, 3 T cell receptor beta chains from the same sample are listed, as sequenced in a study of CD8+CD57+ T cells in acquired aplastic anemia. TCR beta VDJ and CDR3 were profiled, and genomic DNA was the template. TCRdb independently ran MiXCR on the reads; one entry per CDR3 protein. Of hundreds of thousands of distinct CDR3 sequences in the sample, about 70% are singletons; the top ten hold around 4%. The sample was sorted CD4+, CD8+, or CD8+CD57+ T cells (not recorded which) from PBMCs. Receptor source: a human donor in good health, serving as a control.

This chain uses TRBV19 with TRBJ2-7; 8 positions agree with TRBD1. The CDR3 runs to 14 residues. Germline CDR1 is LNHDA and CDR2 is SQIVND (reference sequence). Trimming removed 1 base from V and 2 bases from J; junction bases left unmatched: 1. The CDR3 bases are TGTGCCAGTAGTATAGGGACAGGGACCTACGAGCAGTACTTC. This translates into CASSIGTGTYEQYF.

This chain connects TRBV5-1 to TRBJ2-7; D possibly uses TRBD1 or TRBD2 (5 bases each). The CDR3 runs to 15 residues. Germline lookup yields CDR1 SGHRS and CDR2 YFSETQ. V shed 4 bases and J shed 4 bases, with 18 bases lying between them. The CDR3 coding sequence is TGCGCCAGCAGCCCCCGGGACCCGTCCATTTACGAGCAGTACTTC. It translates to CASSPRDPSIYEQYF.

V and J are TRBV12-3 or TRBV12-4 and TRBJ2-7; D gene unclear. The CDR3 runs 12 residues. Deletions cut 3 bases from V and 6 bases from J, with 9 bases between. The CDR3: CASSLSGGEQYF. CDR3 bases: TGTGCCAGCAGTTTGTCAGGCGGCGAGCAGTACTTC.